The 19 T cell receptor beta chains below were found in one sample sequenced in a study of blood T cell repertoires in COVID-19. Sequenced by immunoSEQ multiplex PCR; TCRdb stores in-frame clones only, minus some. This table has fewer than 250,000 clones, around 80% appearing once. Material: peripheral blood. Receptors were obtained from a human donor in a cohort sampled during active COVID-19.

V is TRBV9 and J is TRBJ1-1; a weak D match, TRBD1 (6 bases). Per the germline V gene, CDR1 is SGDLS and CDR2 is YYNGEE. The CDR3 consists of 15 residues. Trimming shortened V by 0 bases and J by 2 bases, and 11 bases separated the two germline ends. This CDR3 is CASSVAPGVNTEAFF. The CDR3, as DNA: TGTGCCAGCAGCGTAGCCCCAGGGGTAAACACTGAAGCTTTCTTT.

The J gene is TRBJ2-2, the V gene TRBV7-9; TRBD2 is a possible D gene (6 bases). The CDR3 spans 17 residues. CDR1 is SEHNR, CDR2 FQNEAQ, per germline (reference sequence). V gave up 4 bases and J gave up 3 bases, with 18 bases separating them. CDR3 coding DNA: TGTGCCAGCAGCTCGAGGCTGGACCGCGGGGACACCGGGGAGCTGTTTTTT. Translated: CASSSRLDRGDTGELFF.

This clone has just one count. V usage is TRBV3-1 (or the pseudogene TRBV3-2) and J usage is TRBJ2-3; 11 nucleotides match TRBD1. With V trimmed by 4 bases and J by 0 bases, 9 bases remained unmatched. CDR3 length equals 18 residues. Germline values: CDR1 LGHDT, CDR2 YNNKEL (reference sequence). The CDR3 DNA reads as TGTGCCAGCAGCCTAAACCTCGGGACAGGGGGAAGCACAGATACGCAGTATTTT. Its translation is CASSLNLGTGGSTDTQYF.

This clone was recorded at least ten times. V and J are TRBV6-5 and TRBJ1-6, with 7 bases lining up with TRBD1. Germline lookup yields CDR1 MNHEY and CDR2 SVGAGI. This CDR3 has 15 residues. J lost 7 bases, V lost 0 bases, and 3 bases had no gene match. CDR3 bases: TGTGCCAGCAGTTACTCGACACAGGGGAATTCACCCCTCCACTTT. Its protein product is CASSYSTQGNSPLHF.

The chain carries TRBV19 and TRBJ1-5; 8 nucleotides align to TRBD1. The CDR3 has 15 residues. The V gene's germline CDR1 is LNHDA and CDR2 SQIVND (reference sequence). V shed 7 bases and J 3 bases; nucleotides not matched to a gene: 8. CDR3 loop: CASTSTGVSNQPQHF. CDR3 in DNA: TGTGCCAGTACCTCGACAGGGGTCTCCAATCAGCCCCAGCATTTT. The variable domain in full, with the rest retrieved from reference TRBV19 and TRBJ1-5, is DGGITQSPKYLFRKEGQNVTLSCEQNLNHDAMYWYRQDPGQGLRLIYYSQIVNDFQKGDIAEGYSVSREKKESFPLTVTSAQKNPTAFYLCASTSTGVSNQPQHFGDGTRLSIL.

Concerning this clone itself: At one of its ends the junction is not consistent with the germline gene, which may arise from a read error. The V and J genes are TRBV5-6 and TRBJ2-7; D unclear. CDR3 length: 12 amino acids. Germline lookup yields CDR1 SGHDT and CDR2 YYEEEE. CDR3 residues: CASSSERYAQYF. For the CDR3, the DNA is TGTGCCAGCAGCAGTGAACGGTACGCGCAGTACTTC.

This clone was seen only once. The identical CDR3 is also encoded by other nucleotide sequences in the sample. The rearrangement links TRBV20-1 to TRBJ2-7; D uncertain. Per germline, CDR1 DFQATT and CDR2 SNEGSKA (reference sequence). Deletions cut 3 bases from V and 5 bases from J, with 8 bases between. The CDR3 sequence is 11 residues long. The CDR3 bases are TGCAGTGCTAGCCCGACACACGAGCAGTACTTC. This translates into CSASPTHEQYF.

The chain recombines TRBV4-2 with TRBJ1-1, with 8 positions matching TRBD1. V gave up 0 bases and J gave up 0 bases; unmatched junction bases: 6. The CDR3 spans 17 residues. Germline-derived CDR1 and CDR2 are LGHNA and YNFKEQ. The CDR3 spells CASSQDPRTGLNTEAFF. The CDR3 DNA reads TGTGCCAGCAGCCAAGATCCCCGGACAGGGCTGAACACTGAAGCTTTCTTT.

The V gene is TRBV2, the J gene TRBJ2-3; possibly TRBD1 for D (6 bases). CDR3 length equals 16 residues. Germline assignment: CDR1 SNHLY and CDR2 FYNNEI. Trimming took off 1 base at V and 4 bases at J, with 15 bases between the two ends. In DNA form, the CDR3 reads TGTGCCAGCAGTGAAGACAGGGAGTTCTGGGCAGATACGCAGTATTTT. Protein sequence: CASSEDREFWADTQYF.

This clone was recorded many times. The chain is built from TRBV7-2 and TRBJ2-7, with D maybe TRBD2 (5 bases). V shed 4 bases and J shed 3 bases, with 10 bases lying between them. CDR1 and CDR2 from the germline V gene are SGHTA and FQGNSA. The CDR3 is made up of 13 amino acids. Here the CDR3 DNA reads TGTGCCAGCAGCTCACGGGAATACTACGAGCAGTACTTC. Amino acids: CASSSREYYEQYF.

The V and J genes are TRBV25-1 and TRBJ2-2; tentative D call: TRBD1 (6 bases). Deletions cut 7 bases from V and 5 bases from J, with 20 bases between. The CDR3 totals 16 residues. The germline V gene encodes CDR1 MGHDK and CDR2 SYGVNS. The CDR3 DNA reads TGTGCCAGCATGCGGTGGGGCCTGGACAGTACCGGGGAGCTGTTTTTT. It codes for CASMRWGLDSTGELFF.

This clone was seen many times. The chain recombines TRBV7-9 with TRBJ2-1; perhaps TRBD1 as D (6 bases). There are 16 residues in the CDR3. Looked up from germline, CDR1 is SEHNR and CDR2 is FQNEAQ (reference sequence). Trimming left V 2 bases short and J 1 base short, with 12 bases between. The CDR3 region is CASSLSGGGSYNEQFF. The CDR3 DNA reads as TGTGCCAGCAGCTTAAGTGGGGGCGGGTCCTACAATGAGCAGTTCTTC.

The V and J genes are TRBV3-1 (or the pseudogene TRBV3-2) and TRBJ2-1, with a tentative D call TRBD1 (5 bases). Trimming took 4 bases from V and 10 from J, leaving 14 bases between them. The CDR3 runs 13 residues. The germline V gene has CDR1 LGHDT and CDR2 YNNKEL (reference sequence). The CDR3 DNA reads TGTGCCAGCAGCCTCCACAGGTTTCGGGAGCAGTTCTTC. Residues: CASSLHRFREQFF.

The chain is built from TRBV11-2 and TRBJ2-3, with 8 nucleotides matching TRBD2. The CDR3 length is 16 residues. Germline-derived CDR1 and CDR2 are SGHAT and FQNNGV. Trimming removed 5 bases from V and 0 bases from J; junction bases left unmatched: 7. The CDR3 here is CASSPGTSFSTDTQYF. The CDR3 nucleotides are TGTGCCAGCAGCCCTGGGACTAGTTTTAGCACAGATACGCAGTATTTT.

This rearrangement joins TRBV7-9 to TRBJ2-4, with TRBD2 matching 10 bases. The germline V gene has CDR1 SEHNR and CDR2 FQNEAQ (reference sequence). The junction had 4 bases not matched to a gene; V was cut back by 5 bases and J by 0 bases. The CDR3 has 16 amino acids. CDR3 coding DNA: TGTGCCAGCAGCCCTCGACTAGCGGGAGCCAAAAACATTCAGTACTTC. This encodes CASSPRLAGAKNIQYF. The entire variable domain, with the rest obtained from reference TRBV7-9 and TRBJ2-4, is as follows: DTGVSQNPRHKITKRGQNVTFRCDPISEHNRLYWYRQTLGQGPEFLTYFQNEAQLEKSRLLSDRFSAERPKGSFSTLEIQRTEQGDSAMYLCASSPRLAGAKNIQYFGAGTRLSVL.

This chain connects TRBV5-8 to TRBJ2-6, with TRBD2 matching 9 bases. Germline assignment: CDR1 SGHTS and CDR2 YDEGEE. This CDR3 is 17 amino acids long. Germline trimming cut 2 bases from V and 3 bases from J; bases unmatched to any gene: 6. Here the CDR3 DNA reads TGTGCCAGCAGCTTCGTAGCGGGAGTAGGTGGGGCCAACGTCCTGACTTTC. As protein: CASSFVAGVGGANVLTF.

The chain recombines TRBV7-9 with TRBJ2-1; D is unresolved. The germline CDR1 and CDR2 sequences are SEHNR and FQNEAQ (reference sequence). Trimming removed 3 bases at V and 0 bases at J, with 15 bases between. The CDR3 totals 17 residues. CDR3 sequence: CASSFSVAVSSYNEQFF. DNA of the CDR3: TGTGCCAGCAGCTTTTCGGTGGCGGTAAGCTCCTACAATGAGCAGTTCTTC. Full variable domain (remainder filled in from reference TRBV7-9 and TRBJ2-1): DTGVSQNPRHKITKRGQNVTFRCDPISEHNRLYWYRQTLGQGPEFLTYFQNEAQLEKSRLLSDRFSAERPKGSFSTLEIQRTEQGDSAMYLCASSFSVAVSSYNEQFFGPGTRLTVL.

The chain carries TRBV3-1 (or the pseudogene TRBV3-2) and TRBJ2-3; perhaps TRBD1 as D (6 bases). CDR3 length: 18 amino acids. Germline CDR1 is LGHDT and CDR2 is YNNKEL (reference sequence). V shed 4 bases and J shed 1 base, with 21 bases lying between them. Here the CDR3 DNA reads TGTGCCAGCAGCCCTATTGGTTCCAGGGGTTTTCGCACAGATACGCAGTATTTT. Amino acids: CASSPIGSRGFRTDTQYF.

This chain joins TRBV6-1 and TRBJ1-6; possible D gene TRBD1, 5 bases. V was shortened by 2 bases and J by 10 bases, with 18 bases between the two germline ends. This CDR3 region has 16 residues. From germline, CDR1 is MNHNS and CDR2 SASEGT. This CDR3 is CASSERMTRGESPLHF. CDR3 DNA sequence: TGTGCCAGCAGTGAACGAATGACCCGGGGGGAGTCACCCCTCCACTTT.